One sample yielded the 27 T cell receptor beta chains listed below, sequenced in a study of blood T cell repertoires in COVID-19. Some clones are missing from TCRdb's copy, which holds only in-frame ones; the method was immunoSEQ multiplex PCR. Of some 190,000 clones in the sample, roughly 84% were seen once. Sequencing was performed on peripheral blood. These receptors all come from an elderly woman with active or convalescent COVID-19.

The chain carries TRBV7-6 and TRBJ2-7; 10 nucleotides align to TRBD2. Germline CDR1 is SGHVS and CDR2 is FNYEAQ. The CDR3 has 16 residues. V was clipped by 5 bases and J by 2 bases; unmatched bases: 9. DNA of the CDR3: TGTGCCAGCAGCCTAGGGCTAGCGGGAGAAACCTACGAGCAGTACTTC. Amino acids: CASSLGLAGETYEQYF.

CDR3 nucleotides: TGTGCCAGCAGCCAAGGGACTACCCTAACCCAAGAGACCCAGTACTTC. Translation gives CASSQGTTLTQETQYF. The V and J genes are TRBV3-1 (or the pseudogene TRBV3-2) and TRBJ2-5; TRBD2 is a possible D gene (6 bases). The ends were cut back, 1 base at V and 1 base at J, with 13 bases in the middle. This CDR3 contains 16 residues. In germline, CDR1 is LGHDT, CDR2 YNNKEL (reference sequence).

The chain employs TRBV29-1 and TRBJ2-1, with D perhaps matching TRBD1 (7 bases). The V gene lost 3 bases and the J gene lost 1 base, with 16 bases spanning the gap. Germline V CDR1 and CDR2: SQVTM, ANQGSEA. The CDR3 totals 16 residues. The CDR3, as DNA: TGCAGCGTTGATAGGGCAGGGGGGTCATCCTACAATGAGCAGTTCTTC. Its translation: CSVDRAGGSSYNEQFF.

The gene calls are TRBV5-1 and TRBJ1-2; no definite D call. Germline CDR1 is SGHRS and CDR2 is YFSETQ. CDR3 length: 13 residues. V dropped 0 bases and J dropped 4 bases, with 7 bases sitting between them. The CDR3 DNA reads TGCGCCAGCAGCTTGGCAGGATCCTATGGCTACACCTTC. Its protein is CASSLAGSYGYTF.

The chain couples TRBV12-3 or TRBV12-4 to TRBJ1-4; tentatively, D is TRBD1 (5 bases). V was trimmed by 6 bases and J by 9 bases, leaving 11 bases between them. This CDR3 spans 12 amino acids. As DNA, the CDR3 is TGTGCCAGCAGGGGGCGCGAACAAAAACTGTTTTTT. Encoded protein: CASRGREQKLFF.

This clone was picked up a small number of times. The J gene is TRBJ2-1, the V gene TRBV11-3; 11 positions agree with TRBD2. Germline-derived CDR1 and CDR2 are SGHNT and YENEEA. This CDR3 is built from 16 residues. V lost 5 bases to trimming and J lost 8 bases; unmatched junction nucleotides: 11. CDR3 DNA sequence: TGTGCCAGCAGCCCAGGGACTAGCGGTACGGTGGATGAGCAGTTCTTC. This translates into CASSPGTSGTVDEQFF. Drawing the rest from reference TRBV11-3 and TRBJ2-1, the complete variable domain is EAGVVQSPRYKIIEKKQPVAFWCNPISGHNTLYWYLQNLGQGPELLIRYENEEAVDDSQLPKDRFSAERLKGVDSTLKIQPAELGDSAVYLCASSPGTSGTVDEQFFGPGTRLTVL.

The table lists this clone with a count of one. The rearrangement links TRBV7-6 to TRBJ2-2; D call uncertain. CDR1 is SGHVS, CDR2 FNYEAQ, per germline. V lost 2 bases to trimming and J lost 5 bases, with 6 bases between them. This CDR3 has 13 amino acids. CDR3 loop: CASSLSRTGELFF. The DNA for the CDR3 is TGTGCCAGCAGCTTAAGCCGTACCGGGGAGCTGTTTTTT.

This chain links TRBV23-1 with TRBJ2-7; D possibly corresponds to TRBD2 (5 bases). TRBV23-1 is designated an ORF whose function remains uncertain. V lost 8 bases to trimming and J lost 3 bases, with 14 bases between them. CDR3 length: 13 residues. The CDR3 protein is CASWWIGIYEQYF. CDR3 nucleotide sequence: TGCGCCAGCTGGTGGATCGGGATCTACGAGCAGTACTTC.

The chain couples TRBV9 to TRBJ1-1, with D hard to call. The length of the CDR3 is 14 residues. V was shortened by 4 bases and J by 1 base, with 11 bases between the two germline ends. Per germline, CDR1 SGDLS and CDR2 YYNGEE. The CDR3 coding sequence is TGTGCCAGCAGCCCCAAGGGAGCGAACACTGAAGCTTTCTTT. It specifies CASSPKGANTEAFF.

The genes are TRBV27 and TRBJ1-1; 7 nucleotides line up with TRBD1. Germline CDR1 reads MNHEY; CDR2 reads SMNVEV (reference sequence). The CDR3 covers 14 residues. The ends lost 3 bases at V and 7 bases at J; junction bases unmatched: 8. In nucleotides, the CDR3 is TGTGCCAGCAGTTTTAAGTGGACAGGATATGAAGCTTTCTTT. It translates to CASSFKWTGYEAFF.

The chain has TRBV7-9 and TRBJ2-1; D is possibly TRBD2 (6 bases). The CDR3 extends over 15 amino acids. V lost 2 bases to trimming and J lost 6 bases, with 14 bases between them. The germline V gene encodes CDR1 SEHNR and CDR2 FQNEAQ (reference sequence). The CDR3 DNA reads TGTGCCAGCAGCTTAAGGGGACTGGAGTCCAATGAGCAGTTCTTC. Translating it yields CASSLRGLESNEQFF.

A remark on this clone: The same CDR3 arises from other DNA sequences in this sample as well. The chain recombines TRBV7-9 with TRBJ1-5; no clear D gene. Germline assignment: CDR1 SEHNR and CDR2 FQNEAQ (reference sequence). With 2 bases removed from V and 5 bases from J, the gap between germline ends came to 7 bases. The CDR3 runs 13 residues. The CDR3 is CASSLQGDQPQHF. CDR3 nucleotide sequence: TGTGCCAGCAGCTTACAAGGAGATCAGCCCCAGCATTTT.

The V call is TRBV4-1, the J call TRBJ2-4; no reliable D call. Per germline, CDR1 MGHRA and CDR2 YSYEKL. The CDR3 has 17 amino acids. V lost 0 bases and J 0 bases, leaving 12 bases between the germline ends. CDR3 loop: CASSQDNRRLAKNIQYF. The DNA for the CDR3 is TGCGCCAGCAGCCAAGACAACCGAAGACTAGCCAAAAACATTCAGTACTTC.

Only a few counts were recorded for this clone. CDR3 loop: CASSSSWSSYNSPLHF. For the CDR3, the DNA is TGTGCCAGCAGCTCATCCTGGAGCTCCTATAATTCACCCCTCCACTTT. V usage is TRBV7-2 and J usage is TRBJ1-6, with D hard to call. Looked up from germline, CDR1 is SGHTA and CDR2 is FQGNSA. This CDR3 region has 16 residues. The V end lost 4 bases, the J end lost 0 bases, and 10 bases lay between the germline ends.

The chain recombines TRBV9 with TRBJ2-3; TRBD2 matches at 9 bases. This CDR3 has 16 residues. V was clipped by 2 bases and J by 4 bases; unmatched bases: 8. Per germline, CDR1 SGDLS and CDR2 YYNGEE. CDR3 nucleotides: TGTGCCAGCAGCGTGCGGAGCGGGAGGTTGGCAGATACGCAGTATTTT. Protein product: CASSVRSGRLADTQYF.

V and J are TRBV4-1 and TRBJ1-1; a weak D match, TRBD1 (5 bases). The CDR3 sequence is 15 residues long. CDR1 MGHRA and CDR2 YSYEKL come from the germline V gene. V was shortened by 0 bases and J by 7 bases, with 15 bases between the two germline ends. The CDR3 DNA reads as TGCGCCAGCAGCCAAGATCACGACAGTTTTAATGAAGCTTTCTTT. Its protein is CASSQDHDSFNEAFF.

The rearrangement links TRBV28 to TRBJ2-1; no definite D call. V lost 2 bases, J lost 8 bases, and 28 bases lay in between. CDR1 is MDHEN and CDR2 is SYDVKM in the germline V gene. The length of the CDR3 is 19 residues. The chain's CDR3 is CASSLARRRSVVRIDEQFF. CDR3 sequence (DNA): TGTGCCAGCAGTTTAGCCCGCCGGAGAAGCGTCGTCCGGATCGATGAGCAGTTCTTC. Drawing the rest from reference TRBV28 and TRBJ2-1, the complete variable domain is DVKVTQSSRYLVKRTGEKVFLECVQDMDHENMFWYRQDPGLGLRLIYFSYDVKMKEKGDIPEGYSVSREKKERFSLILESASTNQTSMYLCASSLARRRSVVRIDEQFFGPGTRLTVL.

This clone was seen a few times. This chain links TRBV4-1 with TRBJ2-5, with 13 positions matching TRBD2. The ends lost 3 bases at V and 5 bases at J; junction bases unmatched: 3. CDR3 size: 15 residues. Germline CDR1 is MGHRA and CDR2 is YSYEKL. CDR3 sequence: CASSHTLAGGETQYF. The CDR3 DNA reads TGCGCCAGCAGCCATACACTAGCGGGAGGGGAGACCCAGTACTTC.

J is TRBJ2-1 and V is TRBV7-2; 8 nucleotides match TRBD2. Germline CDR1 SGHTA, CDR2 FQGNSA. J lost 5 bases, V lost 5 bases, and 8 bases had no gene match. The CDR3 runs 15 residues. The CDR3 DNA sequence: TGTGCCAGCAGCCCCGGGGGGGGACTAAACAATGAGCAGTTCTTC. Protein sequence: CASSPGGGLNNEQFF.

The V and J genes are TRBV19 and TRBJ2-7; D not certain. Germline values: CDR1 LNHDA, CDR2 SQIVND (reference sequence). CDR3 size: 14 residues. Trimming removed 4 bases at V and 2 bases at J, with 12 bases between. CDR3 nucleotide sequence: TGTGCCAGTAGTAGGAACAGAATCCCCTACGAGCAGTACTTC. This encodes CASSRNRIPYEQYF.

The chain couples TRBV5-1 to TRBJ2-3; TRBD1 might be the D (6 bases). CDR1 is SGHRS and CDR2 is YFSETQ in the germline V gene. Trimming removed 0 bases from V and 2 bases from J, with 7 bases in between. The CDR3 contains 14 residues. The CDR3 loop reads CASSLVGATDTQYF. As DNA, the CDR3 is TGCGCCAGCAGCTTGGTGGGGGCCACAGATACGCAGTATTTT.

There are a few counts of this clone. The V call is TRBV4-1, the J call TRBJ2-1; possible D gene TRBD1, 5 bases. V lost 0 bases, J lost 0 bases, and 18 bases lay in between. This CDR3 region has 19 residues. CDR1 and CDR2 from the germline V gene are MGHRA and YSYEKL. CDR3 bases: TGCGCCAGCAGCCAAGATGATCCCGGACAACGGATCTCCTACAATGAGCAGTTCTTC. It yields the protein CASSQDDPGQRISYNEQFF.

The J gene is TRBJ2-2, the V gene TRBV19; D may be TRBD1 (6 bases). Germline V lookup: CDR1 LNHDA, CDR2 SQIVND (reference sequence). This CDR3 spans 12 amino acids. Between the trimmed V and J ends, which lost 11 bases and 8 bases, there was a span of 15 bases. The CDR3 DNA follows: TGTGCCTGCGGTAGGGGGATAGGGGAGCTGTTTTTT. Protein product: CACGRGIGELFF. Combining the CDR3 with reference TRBV19 and TRBJ2-2 gives the whole variable domain DGGITQSPKYLFRKEGQNVTLSCEQNLNHDAMYWYRQDPGQGLRLIYYSQIVNDFQKGDIAEGYSVSREKKESFPLTVTSAQKNPTAFYLCACGRGIGELFFGEGSRLTVL.

This rearrangement joins TRBV28 to TRBJ1-2, with D uncertain. The germline V gene encodes CDR1 MDHEN and CDR2 SYDVKM. The V end lost 8 bases, the J end lost 1 base, and 8 bases lay between the germline ends. This CDR3 is built from 12 residues. The CDR3 coding sequence is TGTGCCAGCGAAGCCATTAACTATGGCTACACCTTC. Its translation is CASEAINYGYTF.

The chain uses TRBV10-3 and TRBJ1-5; the D is unclear. The V gene lost 6 bases and the J gene lost 2 bases, with 29 bases spanning the gap. Germline V gene data show CDR1 as ENHRY and CDR2 as SYGVKD. The CDR3 has 20 residues. The CDR3 coding sequence is TGTGCCATCAGGGAACGAACTCCTCATTTATGGCAGGTTGGCAATCAGCCCCAGCATTTT. Encoded protein: CAIRERTPHLWQVGNQPQHF.

This clone appeared a few times. The rearrangement links TRBV10-1 to TRBJ2-7, with a tentative D call TRBD2 (6 bases). V lost 0 bases, J lost 4 bases, and 13 bases lay in between. The CDR3 contains 15 residues. Germline V gene data show CDR1 as WNHNN and CDR2 as SYGVQD (reference sequence). Here the CDR3 reads CASSESGGPGYEQYF. The CDR3, as DNA: TGCGCCAGCAGTGAGTCGGGGGGACCTGGTTACGAGCAGTACTTC.

The chain joins TRBV5-1 to TRBJ2-6; TRBD2 might be the D (6 bases). The CDR3 loop spans 19 amino acids. V lost 4 bases and J 0 bases, leaving 20 bases between the germline ends. The germline V gene encodes CDR1 SGHRS and CDR2 YFSETQ. CDR3 in DNA: TGCGCCAGCAGCCGAGGCGGGAACACGGATTTCTCTGGGGCCAACGTCCTGACTTTC. This sequence encodes CASSRGGNTDFSGANVLTF.